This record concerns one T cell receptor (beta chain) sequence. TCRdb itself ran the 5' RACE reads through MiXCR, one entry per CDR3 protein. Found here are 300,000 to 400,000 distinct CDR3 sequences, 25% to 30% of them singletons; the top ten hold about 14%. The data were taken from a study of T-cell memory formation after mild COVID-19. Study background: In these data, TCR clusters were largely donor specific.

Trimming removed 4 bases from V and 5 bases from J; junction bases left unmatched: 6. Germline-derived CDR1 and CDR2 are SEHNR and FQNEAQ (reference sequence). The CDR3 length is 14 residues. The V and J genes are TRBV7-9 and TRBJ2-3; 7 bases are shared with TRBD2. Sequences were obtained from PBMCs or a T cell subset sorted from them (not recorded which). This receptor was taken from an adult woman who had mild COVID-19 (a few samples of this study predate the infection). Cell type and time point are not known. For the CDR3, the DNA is TGTGCCAGCAGCTCGGAACTAGCGAGAGATACGCAGTATTTT. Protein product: CASSSELARDTQYF.